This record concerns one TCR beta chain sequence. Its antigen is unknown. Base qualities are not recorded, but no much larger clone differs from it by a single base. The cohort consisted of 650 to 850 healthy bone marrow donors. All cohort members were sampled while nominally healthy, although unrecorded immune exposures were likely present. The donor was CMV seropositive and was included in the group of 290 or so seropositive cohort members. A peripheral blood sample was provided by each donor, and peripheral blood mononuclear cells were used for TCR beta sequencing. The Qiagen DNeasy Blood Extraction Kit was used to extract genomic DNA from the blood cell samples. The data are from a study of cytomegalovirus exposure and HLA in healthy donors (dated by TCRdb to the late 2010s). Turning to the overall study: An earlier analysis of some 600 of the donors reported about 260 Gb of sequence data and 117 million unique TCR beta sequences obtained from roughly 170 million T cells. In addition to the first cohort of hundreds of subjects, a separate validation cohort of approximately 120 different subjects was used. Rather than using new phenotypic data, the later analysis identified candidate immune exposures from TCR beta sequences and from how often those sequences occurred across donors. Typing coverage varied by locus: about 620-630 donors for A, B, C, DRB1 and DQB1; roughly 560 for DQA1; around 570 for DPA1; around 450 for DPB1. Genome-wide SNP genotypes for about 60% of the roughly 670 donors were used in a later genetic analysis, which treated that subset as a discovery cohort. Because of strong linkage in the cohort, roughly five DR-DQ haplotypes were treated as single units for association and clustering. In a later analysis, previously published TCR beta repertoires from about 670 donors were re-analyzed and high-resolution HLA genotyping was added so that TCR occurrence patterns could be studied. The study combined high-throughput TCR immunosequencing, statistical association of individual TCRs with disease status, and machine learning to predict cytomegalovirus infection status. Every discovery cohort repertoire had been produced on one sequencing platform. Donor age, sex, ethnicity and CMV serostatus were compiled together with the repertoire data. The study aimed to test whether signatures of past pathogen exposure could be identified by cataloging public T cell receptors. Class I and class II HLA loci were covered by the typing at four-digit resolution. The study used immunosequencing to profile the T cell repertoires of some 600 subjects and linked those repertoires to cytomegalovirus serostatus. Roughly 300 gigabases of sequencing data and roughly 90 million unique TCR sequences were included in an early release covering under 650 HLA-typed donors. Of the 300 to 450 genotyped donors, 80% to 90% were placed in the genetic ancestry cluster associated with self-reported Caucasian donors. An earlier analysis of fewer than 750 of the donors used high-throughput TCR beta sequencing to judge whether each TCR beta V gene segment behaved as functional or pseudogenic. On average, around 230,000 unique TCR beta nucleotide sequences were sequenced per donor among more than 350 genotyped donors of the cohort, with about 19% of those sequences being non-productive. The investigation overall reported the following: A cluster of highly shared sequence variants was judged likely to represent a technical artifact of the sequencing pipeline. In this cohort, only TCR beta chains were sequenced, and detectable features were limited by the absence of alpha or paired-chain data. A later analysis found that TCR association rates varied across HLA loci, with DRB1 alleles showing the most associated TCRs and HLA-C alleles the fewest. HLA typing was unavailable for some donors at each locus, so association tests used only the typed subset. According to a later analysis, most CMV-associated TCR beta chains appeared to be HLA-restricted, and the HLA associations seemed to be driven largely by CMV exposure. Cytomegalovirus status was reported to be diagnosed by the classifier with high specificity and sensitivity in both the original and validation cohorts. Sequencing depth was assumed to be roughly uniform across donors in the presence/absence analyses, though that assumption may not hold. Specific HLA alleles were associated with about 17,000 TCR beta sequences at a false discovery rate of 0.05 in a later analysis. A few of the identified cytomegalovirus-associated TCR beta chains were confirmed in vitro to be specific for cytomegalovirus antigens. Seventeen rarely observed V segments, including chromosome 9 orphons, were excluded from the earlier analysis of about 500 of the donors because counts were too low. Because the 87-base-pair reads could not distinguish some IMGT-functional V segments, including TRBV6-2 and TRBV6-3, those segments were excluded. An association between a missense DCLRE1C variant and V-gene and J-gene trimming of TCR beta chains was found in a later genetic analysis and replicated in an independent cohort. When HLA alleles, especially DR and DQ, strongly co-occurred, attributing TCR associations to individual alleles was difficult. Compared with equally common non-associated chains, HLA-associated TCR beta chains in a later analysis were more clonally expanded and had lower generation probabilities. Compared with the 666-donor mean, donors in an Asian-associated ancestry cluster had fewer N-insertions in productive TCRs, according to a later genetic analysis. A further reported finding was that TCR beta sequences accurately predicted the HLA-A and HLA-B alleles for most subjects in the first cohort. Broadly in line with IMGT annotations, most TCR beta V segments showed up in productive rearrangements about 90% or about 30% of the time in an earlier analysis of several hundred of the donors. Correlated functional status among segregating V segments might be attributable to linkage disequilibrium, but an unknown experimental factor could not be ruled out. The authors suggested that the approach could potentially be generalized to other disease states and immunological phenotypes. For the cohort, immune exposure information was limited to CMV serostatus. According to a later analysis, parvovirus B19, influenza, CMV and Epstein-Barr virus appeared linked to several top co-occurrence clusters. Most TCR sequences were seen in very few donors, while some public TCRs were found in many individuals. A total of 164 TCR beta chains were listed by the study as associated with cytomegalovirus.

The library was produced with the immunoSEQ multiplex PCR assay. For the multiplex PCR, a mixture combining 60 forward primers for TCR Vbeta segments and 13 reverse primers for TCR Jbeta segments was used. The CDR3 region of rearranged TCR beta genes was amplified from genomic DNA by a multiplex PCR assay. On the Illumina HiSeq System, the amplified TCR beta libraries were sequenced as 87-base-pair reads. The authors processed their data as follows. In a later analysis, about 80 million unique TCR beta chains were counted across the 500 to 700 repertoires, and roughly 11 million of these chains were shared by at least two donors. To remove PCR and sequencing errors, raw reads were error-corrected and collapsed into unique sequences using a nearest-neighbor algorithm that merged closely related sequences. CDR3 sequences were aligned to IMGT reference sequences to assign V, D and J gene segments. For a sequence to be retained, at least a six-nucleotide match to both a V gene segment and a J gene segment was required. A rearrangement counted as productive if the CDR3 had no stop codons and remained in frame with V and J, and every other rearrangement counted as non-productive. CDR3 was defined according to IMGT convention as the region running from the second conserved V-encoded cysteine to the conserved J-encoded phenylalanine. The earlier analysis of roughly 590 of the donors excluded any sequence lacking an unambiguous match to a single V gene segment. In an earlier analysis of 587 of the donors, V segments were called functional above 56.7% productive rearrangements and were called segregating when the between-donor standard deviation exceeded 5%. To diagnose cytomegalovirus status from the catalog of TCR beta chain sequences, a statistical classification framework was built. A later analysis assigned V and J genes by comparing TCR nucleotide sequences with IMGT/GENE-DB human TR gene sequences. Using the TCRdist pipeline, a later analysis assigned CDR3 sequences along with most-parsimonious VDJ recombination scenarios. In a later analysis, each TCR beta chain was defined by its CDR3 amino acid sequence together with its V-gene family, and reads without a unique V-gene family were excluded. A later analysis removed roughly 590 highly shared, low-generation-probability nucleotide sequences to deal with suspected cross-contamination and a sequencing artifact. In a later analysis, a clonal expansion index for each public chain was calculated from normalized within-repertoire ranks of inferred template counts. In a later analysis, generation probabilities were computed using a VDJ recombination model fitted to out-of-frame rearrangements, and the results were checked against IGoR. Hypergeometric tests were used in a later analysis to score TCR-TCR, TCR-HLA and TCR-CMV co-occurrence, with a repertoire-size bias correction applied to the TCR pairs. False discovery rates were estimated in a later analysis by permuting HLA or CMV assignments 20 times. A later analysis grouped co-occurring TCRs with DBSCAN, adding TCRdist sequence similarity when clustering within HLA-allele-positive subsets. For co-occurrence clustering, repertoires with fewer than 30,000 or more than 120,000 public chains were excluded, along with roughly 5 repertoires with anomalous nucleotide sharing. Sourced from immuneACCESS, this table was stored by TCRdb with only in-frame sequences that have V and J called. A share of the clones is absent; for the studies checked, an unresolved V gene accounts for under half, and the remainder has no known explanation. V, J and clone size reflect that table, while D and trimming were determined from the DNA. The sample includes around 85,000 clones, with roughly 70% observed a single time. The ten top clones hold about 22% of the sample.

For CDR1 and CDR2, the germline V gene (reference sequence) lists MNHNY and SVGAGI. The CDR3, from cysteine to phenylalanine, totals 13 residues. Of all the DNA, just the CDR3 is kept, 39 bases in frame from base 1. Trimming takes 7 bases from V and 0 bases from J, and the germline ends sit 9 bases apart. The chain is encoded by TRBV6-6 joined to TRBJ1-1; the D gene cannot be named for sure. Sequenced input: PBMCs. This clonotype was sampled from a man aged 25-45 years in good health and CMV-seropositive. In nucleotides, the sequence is TGTGCCAGCACCCGGGGTTTGAACACTGAAGCTTTCTTT. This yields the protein CASTRGLNTEAFF.